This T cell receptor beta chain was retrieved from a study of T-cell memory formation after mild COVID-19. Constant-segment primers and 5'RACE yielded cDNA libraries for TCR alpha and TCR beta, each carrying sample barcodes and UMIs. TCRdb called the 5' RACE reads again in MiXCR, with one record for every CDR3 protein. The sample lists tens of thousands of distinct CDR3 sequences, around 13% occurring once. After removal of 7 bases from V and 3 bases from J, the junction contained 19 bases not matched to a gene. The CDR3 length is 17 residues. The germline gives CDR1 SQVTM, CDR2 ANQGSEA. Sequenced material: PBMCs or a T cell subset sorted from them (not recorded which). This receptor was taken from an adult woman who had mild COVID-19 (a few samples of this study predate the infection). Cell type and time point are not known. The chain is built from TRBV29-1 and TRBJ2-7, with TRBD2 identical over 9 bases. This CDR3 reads CSAQGWLAGQKGYEQYF. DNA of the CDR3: TGCAGCGCTCAGGGGTGGCTAGCGGGACAAAAAGGCTACGAGCAGTACTTC.